This T cell receptor (beta chain) was found in a study of identical twins. This clonotype was picked up many times. Trimming left V 4 bases short and J 9 bases short, with 11 bases between. Germline assignment: CDR1 SGHRS and CDR2 YFSETQ. The CDR3 totals 13 residues. TCRdb re-derived calls from the 5' RACE reads in MiXCR, one entry per CDR3 protein. Here the sample spans a few hundred thousand distinct CDR3 sequences, approximately 18% being singletons. V usage is TRBV5-1 and J usage is TRBJ1-6; maybe TRBD1 (6 bases). The sample was naive T cells sorted from blood. This TCR was sampled from a man in his fifties or sixties in good health. The DNA of the CDR3 is TGCGCCAGCAGCACAGGACAGAGTTCACCCCTCCACTTT. This sequence encodes CASSTGQSSPLHF.